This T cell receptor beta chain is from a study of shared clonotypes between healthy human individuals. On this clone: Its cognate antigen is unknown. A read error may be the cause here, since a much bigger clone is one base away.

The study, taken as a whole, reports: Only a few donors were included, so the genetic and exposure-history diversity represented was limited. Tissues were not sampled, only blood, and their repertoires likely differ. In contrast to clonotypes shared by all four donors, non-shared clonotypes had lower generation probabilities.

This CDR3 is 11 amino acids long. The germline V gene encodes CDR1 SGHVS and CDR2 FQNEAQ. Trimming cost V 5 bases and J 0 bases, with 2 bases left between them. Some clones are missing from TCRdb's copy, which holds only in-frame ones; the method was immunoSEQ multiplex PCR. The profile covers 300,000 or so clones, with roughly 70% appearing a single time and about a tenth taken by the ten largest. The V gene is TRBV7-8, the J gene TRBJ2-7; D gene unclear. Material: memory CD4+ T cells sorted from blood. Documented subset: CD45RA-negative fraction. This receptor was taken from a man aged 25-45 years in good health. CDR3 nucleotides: TGTGCCAGCAGCGCCTCCTACGAGCAGTACTTC. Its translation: CASSASYEQYF.